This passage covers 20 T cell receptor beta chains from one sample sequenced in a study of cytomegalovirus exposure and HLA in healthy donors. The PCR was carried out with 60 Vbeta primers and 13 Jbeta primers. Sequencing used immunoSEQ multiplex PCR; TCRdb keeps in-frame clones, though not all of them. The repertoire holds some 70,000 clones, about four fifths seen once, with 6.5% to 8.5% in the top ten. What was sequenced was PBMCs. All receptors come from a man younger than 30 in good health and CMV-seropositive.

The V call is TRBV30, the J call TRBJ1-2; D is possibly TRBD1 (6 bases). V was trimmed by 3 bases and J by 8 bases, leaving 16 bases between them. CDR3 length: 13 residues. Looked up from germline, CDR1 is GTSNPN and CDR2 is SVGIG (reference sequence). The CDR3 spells CAWSRLGAEGYTF. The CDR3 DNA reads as TGTGCCTGGAGCCGGTTGGGGGCGGAAGGCTACACCTTC.

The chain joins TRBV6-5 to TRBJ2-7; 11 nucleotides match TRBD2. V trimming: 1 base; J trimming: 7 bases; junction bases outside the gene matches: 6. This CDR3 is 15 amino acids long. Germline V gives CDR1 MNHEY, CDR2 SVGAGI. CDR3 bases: TGTGCCAGCAGTTACTGGCTAGCGGGAGGTGGGGAGCAGTACTTC. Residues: CASSYWLAGGGEQYF.

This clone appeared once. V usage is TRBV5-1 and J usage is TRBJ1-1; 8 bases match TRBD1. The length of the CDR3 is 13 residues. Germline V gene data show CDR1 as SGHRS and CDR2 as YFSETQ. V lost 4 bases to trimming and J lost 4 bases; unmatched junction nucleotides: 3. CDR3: CASSRQGTTEAFF. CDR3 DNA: TGCGCCAGCAGCCGACAGGGGACCACTGAAGCTTTCTTT.

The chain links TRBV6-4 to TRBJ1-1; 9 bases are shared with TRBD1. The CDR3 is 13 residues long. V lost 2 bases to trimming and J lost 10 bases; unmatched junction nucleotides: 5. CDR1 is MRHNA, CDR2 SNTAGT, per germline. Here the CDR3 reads CASSDTGTGRAFF. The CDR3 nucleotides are TGTGCCAGCAGTGACACAGGGACAGGGAGAGCTTTCTTT.

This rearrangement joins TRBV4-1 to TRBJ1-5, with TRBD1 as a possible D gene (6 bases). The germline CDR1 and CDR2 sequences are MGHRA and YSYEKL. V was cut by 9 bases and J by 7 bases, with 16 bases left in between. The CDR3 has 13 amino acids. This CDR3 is CARGARLGQPQHF. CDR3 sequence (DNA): TGCGCCAGGGGGGCCCGACTCGGGCAGCCCCAGCATTTT.

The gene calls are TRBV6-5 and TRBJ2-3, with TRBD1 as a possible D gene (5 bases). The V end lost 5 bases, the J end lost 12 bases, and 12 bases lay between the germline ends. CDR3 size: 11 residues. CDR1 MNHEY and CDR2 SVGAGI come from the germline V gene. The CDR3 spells CASSLGAFQYF. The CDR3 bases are TGTGCCAGCAGTCTTGGGGCGTTTCAGTATTTT.

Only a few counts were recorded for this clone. The CDR3 loop reads CASSPGDRVTGNQPQHF. As DNA, the CDR3 is TGTGCCAGCAGCCCGGGGGACAGGGTAACAGGCAATCAGCCCCAGCATTTT. This chain connects TRBV5-8 to TRBJ1-5, with 9 positions matching TRBD1. Trimming cost V 4 bases and J 2 bases; bases outside gene matches: 10. Germline CDR1 SGHTS, CDR2 YDEGEE. The CDR3 length is 17 residues.

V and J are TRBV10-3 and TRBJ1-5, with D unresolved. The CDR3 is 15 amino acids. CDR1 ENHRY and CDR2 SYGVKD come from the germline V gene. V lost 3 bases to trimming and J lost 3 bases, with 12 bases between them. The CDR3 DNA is TGTGCCATCAGTGATGGGCAGTCTAACAATCAGCCCCAGCATTTT. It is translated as CAISDGQSNNQPQHF.

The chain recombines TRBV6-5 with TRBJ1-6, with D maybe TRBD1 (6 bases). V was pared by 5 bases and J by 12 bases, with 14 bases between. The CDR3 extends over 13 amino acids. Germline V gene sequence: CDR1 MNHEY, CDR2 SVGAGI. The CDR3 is CASSPPTGLPLHF. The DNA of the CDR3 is TGTGCCAGCAGTCCCCCGACAGGACTACCCCTCCACTTT.

Here the CDR3 reads CAIRPESNTEAFF. CDR3 sequence (DNA): TGTGCCATCAGGCCAGAATCGAACACTGAAGCTTTCTTT. The chain combines TRBV10-3 with TRBJ1-1; D remains ambiguous. CDR1 and CDR2 from the germline V gene are ENHRY and SYGVKD. The CDR3 contains 13 residues. V gave up 6 bases and J gave up 1 base, with 9 bases separating them.

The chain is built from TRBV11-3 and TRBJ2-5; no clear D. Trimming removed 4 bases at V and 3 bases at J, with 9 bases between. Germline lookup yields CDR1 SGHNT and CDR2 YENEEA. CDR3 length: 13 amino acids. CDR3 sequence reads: CASSSPQKETQYF. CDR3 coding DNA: TGTGCCAGCAGCTCCCCACAGAAAGAGACCCAGTACTTC.

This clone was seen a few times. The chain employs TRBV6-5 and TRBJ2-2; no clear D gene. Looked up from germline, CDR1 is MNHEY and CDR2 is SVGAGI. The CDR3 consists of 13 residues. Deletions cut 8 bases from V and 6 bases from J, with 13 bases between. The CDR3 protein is CASRQRLAGELFF. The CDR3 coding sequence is TGTGCCAGCCGCCAACGTCTAGCCGGGGAGCTGTTTTTT.

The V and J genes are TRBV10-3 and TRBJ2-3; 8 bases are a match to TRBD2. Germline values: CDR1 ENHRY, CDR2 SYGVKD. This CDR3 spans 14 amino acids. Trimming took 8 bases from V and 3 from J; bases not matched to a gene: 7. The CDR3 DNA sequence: TGTGCCATCGCCTCGAGACTAGCGACAGATACGCAGTATTTT. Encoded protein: CAIASRLATDTQYF.

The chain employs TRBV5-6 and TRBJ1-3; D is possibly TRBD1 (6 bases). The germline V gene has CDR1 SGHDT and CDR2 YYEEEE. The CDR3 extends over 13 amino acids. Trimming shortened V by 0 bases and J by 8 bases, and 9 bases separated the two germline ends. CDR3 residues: CASSLDPGDTIYF. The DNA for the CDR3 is TGTGCCAGCAGCTTGGATCCAGGGGACACCATATATTTT.

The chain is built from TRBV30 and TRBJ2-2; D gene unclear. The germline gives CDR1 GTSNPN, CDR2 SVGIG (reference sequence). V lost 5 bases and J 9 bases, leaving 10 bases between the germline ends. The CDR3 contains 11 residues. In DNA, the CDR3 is TGTGCCTGGGAGAGGAGATGGGAGCTGTTTTTT. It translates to CAWERRWELFF. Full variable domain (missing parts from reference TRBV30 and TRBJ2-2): SQTIHQWPATLVQPVGSPLSLECTVEGTSNPNLYWYRQAAGRGLQLLFYSVGIGQISSEVPQNLSASRPQDRQFILSSKKLLLSDSGFYLCAWERRWELFFGEGSRLTVL.

CDR3 DNA sequence: TGTGCCAGCAGCTTAACCCGGGACAGCCAAGAGACCCAGTACTTC. Translation: CASSLTRDSQETQYF. V and J are TRBV7-3 and TRBJ2-5, with 7 nucleotides matching TRBD1. Germline lookup yields CDR1 SGHTA and CDR2 FQGTGA. Losses at the gene ends were 0 bases for V and 1 base for J; bases not matched to a gene: 2. CDR3 length equals 15 residues.

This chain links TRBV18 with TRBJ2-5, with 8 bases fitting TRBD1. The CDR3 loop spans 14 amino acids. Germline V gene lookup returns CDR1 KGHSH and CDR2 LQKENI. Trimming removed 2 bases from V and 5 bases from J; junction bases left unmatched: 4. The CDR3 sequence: CASSPGTGGETQYF. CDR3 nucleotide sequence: TGTGCCAGCTCACCAGGGACAGGAGGGGAGACCCAGTACTTC.

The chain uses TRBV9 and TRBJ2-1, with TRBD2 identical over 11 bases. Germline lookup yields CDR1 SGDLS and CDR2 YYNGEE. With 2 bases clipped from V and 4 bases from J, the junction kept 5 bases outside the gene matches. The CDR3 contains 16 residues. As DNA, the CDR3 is TGTGCCAGCAGCGTTAGCGGGGGGGCCGGTTACAATGAGCAGTTCTTC. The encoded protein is CASSVSGGAGYNEQFF.

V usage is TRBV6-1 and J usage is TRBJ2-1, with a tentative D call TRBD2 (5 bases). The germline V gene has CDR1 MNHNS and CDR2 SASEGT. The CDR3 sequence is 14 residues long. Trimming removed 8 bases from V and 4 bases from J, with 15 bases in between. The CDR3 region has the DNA TGTGCCAGCCGCACCCTCGGAGGATACAATGAGCAGTTCTTC. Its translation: CASRTLGGYNEQFF.

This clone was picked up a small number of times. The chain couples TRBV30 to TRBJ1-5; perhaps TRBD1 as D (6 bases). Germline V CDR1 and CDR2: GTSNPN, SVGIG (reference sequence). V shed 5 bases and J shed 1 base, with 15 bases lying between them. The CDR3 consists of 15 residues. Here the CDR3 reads CAWGAGGGSNQPQHF. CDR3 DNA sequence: TGTGCCTGGGGAGCCGGGGGGGGCAGCAATCAGCCCCAGCATTTT.